A selection of T cell receptor beta chains follows, all from one sample in a study of CD8 T cells in ankylosing spondylitis. TCRdb called the 5' RACE reads again in MiXCR, with one record for every CDR3 protein. The data show around 250,000 distinct CDR3 sequences, over 15% seen once. Source material: blood, either unsorted or a sorted T cell fraction (not recorded which). The receptors shown here come from a male donor with ankylosing spondylitis or in good health (not recorded which). CDR3s include the opening cysteine and the closing phenylalanine or tryptophan. The D gene is left open where the match is weak. Only some rows state a clone size, as once, few, many or a class for expanded clones.

d_gene	v_gene	j_gene	abundance	CDR3nt	CDR3aa
TRBD2	TRBV5-5	TRBJ2-1	many	TGTGCCAGCAGGGGATATCCTAGCGGGAGCTACAATGAGCAGTTCTTC	CASRGYPSGSYNEQFF
TRBD1	TRBV4-1	TRBJ1-2	NA	TGCGCCAGCAGCCAAGATATGACAGGGGTACTCTATGGCTACACCTTC	CASSQDMTGVLYGYTF
TRBD2	TRBV7-9	TRBJ2-7	many	TGTGCCAGCAGCTTAGTTGGCGGGAGTCTCTCCTACGAGCAGTACTTC	CASSLVGGSLSYEQYF
NA	TRBV12-5	TRBJ2-7	few	TGTGCTAGTGGCTACGGAAGCTACGAGCAGTACTTC	CASGYGSYEQYF
NA	TRBV10-2	TRBJ2-3	many	TGCGCCAGCAGTCCCCCGGAGCGGATAAGCACAGATACGCAGTATTTT	CASSPPERISTDTQYF
TRBD2	TRBV20-1	TRBJ2-1	few	TGCAGTGCTAGAGAAATAGCGGGGGGGGCATACAATGAGCAGTTCTTC	CSAREIAGGAYNEQFF
NA	TRBV29-1	TRBJ1-2	NA	TGCAGCGTTGAATTACGTCCAGCAGGAACCTATGGCTACACCTTC	CSVELRPAGTYGYTF
TRBD1	TRBV5-1	TRBJ1-1	NA	TGCGCCAGCAGCACCCAGGAAACAGGGGGCACTGAAGCTTTCTTT	CASSTQETGGTEAFF
TRBD2	TRBV4-3	TRBJ2-1	few	TGCGCCAGCAGCCAAGGACTAGCGGGAGGACCCTACAATGAGCAGTTCTTC	CASSQGLAGGPYNEQFF
NA	TRBV20-1	TRBJ2-7	NA	TGCAGTGCTAGACCAGGGGTTGCCTACGAGCAGTACTTC	CSARPGVAYEQYF
TRBD1	TRBV10-3	TRBJ2-4	few	TGTGCCATCAGTGAGACAGGGGCGGCCCTGGGCATTCAGTACTTC	CAISETGAALGIQYF
TRBD2	TRBV11-2	TRBJ2-1	NA	TGTGCCAGCAGCCGAGGGATATTAGCGGGGAGAAATGACAATGAGCAGTTCTTC	CASSRGILAGRNDNEQFF
TRBD2	TRBV20-1	TRBJ2-7	few	TGCAGTGCTCAGACCACTAGCGGGAGTTACGAGCAGTACTTC	CSAQTTSGSYEQYF
TRBD2	TRBV12-3/TRBV12-4	TRBJ2-5	few	TGTGCCAGCCGAAGACTAGCGGGAGGTTGGCAGACCCAGTACTTC	CASRRLAGGWQTQYF
TRBD2	TRBV5-1	TRBJ2-1	many	TGCGCCAGCTCGCCGGGACTAGCGCTGGACAGCTCCTACAATGAGCAGTTCTTC	CASSPGLALDSSYNEQFF
NA	TRBV29-1	TRBJ1-1	many	TGCAGCGTCAGCGGGGGGGTGACGAACACTGAAGCTTTCTTT	CSVSGGVTNTEAFF
NA	TRBV6-1	TRBJ1-1	NA	TGTGCCAGCAGGGCCAAAGTTCGGGGGGCGACTGAAGCTTTCTTT	CASRAKVRGATEAFF
NA	TRBV28	TRBJ2-7	many	TGTGCCAGCAGCCCTGCACACGAGCAGTACTTC	CASSPAHEQYF
TRBD1	TRBV12-3/TRBV12-4	TRBJ2-4	NA	TGTGCCAGCGGGGACAGCATTCAGTACTTC	CASGDSIQYF
NA	TRBV29-1	TRBJ2-4	few	TGCAGCGTTTCGCCGACTAGTCGGGAAAACATTCAGTACTTC	CSVSPTSRENIQYF
NA	TRBV11-2	TRBJ2-7	NA	TGTGCCAGCAGCTTAGAGGGTACGGGACCCCTAGAGTACTTC	CASSLEGTGPLEYF
TRBD2	TRBV5-1	TRBJ2-1	many	TGCGCCAGCAGCTTGGAAGGACTAGCGGTCTCCTACAATGAGCAGTTCTTC	CASSLEGLAVSYNEQFF
TRBD2	TRBV20-1	TRBJ2-3	NA	TGCAGTGCTAGAGAGGGGCTAGCGGGGAACTCTTACTTCACAGATACGCAGTATTTT	CSAREGLAGNSYFTDTQYF
NA	TRBV13	TRBJ2-7	NA	TGTGCCAGCAGCCTCCAGATGAACGAGCAGTACTTC	CASSLQMNEQYF
NA	TRBV21-1	TRBJ1-6	few	TGTGCCAGCAGCCCCGTGGAACAAGGGGGCGGTTGTAATTCACCCCTCCACTTT	CASSPVEQGGGCNSPLHF
TRBD2	TRBV4-1	TRBJ2-2	NA	TGCGCCAGCAGCCTGATAGCGGGAGAGAACACCGGGGAGCTGTTTTTT	CASSLIAGENTGELFF
NA	TRBV7-8	TRBJ2-7	NA	TGTGCCAGCAGCTTCCAGGGGAGCTCCTACGAGCAGTACTTC	CASSFQGSSYEQYF
TRBD2	TRBV27	TRBJ2-5	few	TGTGCCAGCCAAATAGCGGGATCGGAGACCCAGTACTTC	CASQIAGSETQYF
TRBD1	TRBV12-3/TRBV12-4	TRBJ1-5	few	TGTGCCAGCAGCACAGGGGTGAGTCAGCCCCAGCATTTT	CASSTGVSQPQHF
TRBD1	TRBV3-1	TRBJ2-5	many	TGTGCCAGCGAGACCGGGACAGGGGGCTTGGAGACCCAGTACTTC	CASETGTGGLETQYF
TRBD2	TRBV6-5	TRBJ2-7	few	TGTGCCAGCAGTTACAGCCGGGGGGGCTACGAGCAGTACTTC	CASSYSRGGYEQYF
NA	TRBV29-1	TRBJ2-2	many	TGCAGCGCGACTCGATCGGCGGGACACTACACCGGGGAGCTGTTTTTT	CSATRSAGHYTGELFF
NA	TRBV6-5	TRBJ2-3	many	TGTGCCAGCAATGACATGGATACGCAGTATTTT	CASNDMDTQYF
TRBD1	TRBV28	TRBJ1-2	few	TGTGCCAGCAGTTTATCTGGGACAGCCGCGAACCATGGCTACACCTTC	CASSLSGTAANHGYTF
NA	TRBV14	TRBJ2-2	NA	TGTGCCAGCAGCCAAGAGTCCGGGAAGCTGTTTTTT	CASSQESGKLFF
TRBD2	TRBV4-1	TRBJ2-2	NA	TGCGCCAGCAGCCAAGGGTTAGCGGGATTCGACACCGGGGAGCTGTTTTTT	CASSQGLAGFDTGELFF
TRBD2	TRBV6-1	TRBJ2-7	NA	TGTGCCAGCAGTGAAGCATTACTAGCGGGAGGGCCCGTTTACGAGCAGTACTTC	CASSEALLAGGPVYEQYF
NA	TRBV30	TRBJ1-2	NA	TGTGCCTGGAGACCGGGTCCTCCCGACTATGGCTACACCTTC	CAWRPGPPDYGYTF
NA	TRBV5-6	TRBJ2-7	few	TGTGCCAGCAGCTTGGCCCCGGACTCGTCCTACGAGCAGTACTTC	CASSLAPDSSYEQYF
TRBD2	TRBV7-2	TRBJ2-3	few	TGTGCCAGCCACTATGGCCCGTTGGCGGGAGTGCCAGATACGCAGTATTTT	CASHYGPLAGVPDTQYF
NA	TRBV9	TRBJ1-2	few	TGTGCCAGCAGCGTAGTAAGCGGGTTCGACTATGGCTACACCTTC	CASSVVSGFDYGYTF
TRBD2	TRBV4-2	TRBJ2-7	NA	TGTGCCAGCAGCCAAGATAAGACTAGCGGGATGACCTACGAGCAGTACTTC	CASSQDKTSGMTYEQYF
TRBD2	TRBV29-1	TRBJ2-3	NA	TGCAGCGTTCCGGCTAGCGGGAGGTGGGATACGCAGTATTTT	CSVPASGRWDTQYF
NA	TRBV12-3/TRBV12-4	TRBJ2-7	NA	TGTGCCGCTGGTTCAGGACCCAGCGAGCAGTACTTC	CAAGSGPSEQYF
NA	TRBV20-1	TRBJ2-7	few	TGCAGTGCTAGAGTCTTTAGCTCCTACGAGCAGTACTTC	CSARVFSSYEQYF
NA	TRBV7-9	TRBJ2-7	NA	TGTGCCAGCAGCTTAGCGGGGCGCCCCTACGAGCAGTACTTC	CASSLAGRPYEQYF
NA	TRBV29-1	TRBJ2-5	NA	TGCAGCGTTGAGAGCTTAGCGGATTATCAAGAGACCCAGTACTTC	CSVESLADYQETQYF
TRBD1	TRBV28	TRBJ2-7	NA	TGTGCCAGCAGTTTTATTAGGACAGGGACGTACTTC	CASSFIRTGTYF
TRBD2	TRBV4-3	TRBJ2-1	many	TGCGCCAGCAGCCAAGAAAACGTAGGACTAGGAGTGTGGAATGAGCAGTTCTTC	CASSQENVGLGVWNEQFF
NA	TRBV12-3/TRBV12-4	TRBJ2-2	many	TGTGCCAGCAGTTTAGGGGCTAGCGCGAACACCGGGGAGCTGTTTTTT	CASSLGASANTGELFF
TRBD1	TRBV6-5	TRBJ1-1	few	TGTGCCAGCAGTTTTACGGACAGGGGGAATAGTGTGAACACTGAAGCTTTCTTT	CASSFTDRGNSVNTEAFF
NA	TRBV19	TRBJ2-7	NA	TGTGCCAGTAGTATACTAGGACTGGAAAGAGACGAGCAGTACTTC	CASSILGLERDEQYF
NA	TRBV5-6	TRBJ2-1	many	TGTGCCAGCAGCTTGGCTGCCCAGGGGGGGCTCTCCTACAATGAGCAGTTCTTC	CASSLAAQGGLSYNEQFF
TRBD1	TRBV3-1	TRBJ2-7	NA	TGTGCCAGCAGCCAAGAGGGACAGTTTACCACCTACGAGCAGTACTTC	CASSQEGQFTTYEQYF